This is a list of T cell receptor beta chains from one sample in a study of response to subunit inactivated influenza vaccine. TCRdb called the RT-PCR reads again in MiXCR, with one record for every CDR3 protein. The table lists a few hundred thousand distinct CDR3 sequences, 10% to 11% of them singletons. The source was PBMCs from blood, collected more than 35 days after vaccination. These receptors originate from a man in his forties or fifties who received an inactivated influenza vaccine. Both conserved end residues are part of each CDR3. Not every row has a clone size; where given, it reads once, few, many or a size class.

size	V	J	CDR3
.	TRBV20-1	TRBJ1-5	CSARVDGMYSNQPQHF
many	TRBV7-3	TRBJ2-1	CASSAFGSSYNEQFF
.	TRBV7-6	TRBJ2-5	CASNALGRYQETQYF
.	TRBV10-3	TRBJ2-5	CAISGLADRETQYF
many	TRBV28	TRBJ2-4	CASRQGFVAKNIQYF
few	TRBV7-8	TRBJ2-5	CASSPNRETQYF
few	TRBV28	TRBJ1-1	CASSLRGVAGTEAFF
few	TRBV6-5	TRBJ2-7	CASSYSMEQAKREQYF
many	TRBV20-1	TRBJ1-6	CSASPGAQSPLHF
few	TRBV11-2	TRBJ2-2	CASSRRGRGNTGELFF